Following are 30 T cell receptor beta chains from one sample sequenced in a study of technical replicates of blood from several donors. Libraries were prepared by immunoSEQ multiplex PCR; TCRdb keeps only in-frame clonotypes and omits some of them. Of around 83,000 clones in the sample, about 93% were seen once. The sequenced sample consisted of T cells isolated from PBMCs. Source of these receptors: a human donor in good health.

The chain couples TRBV5-6 to TRBJ1-1; the match to TRBD1 covers 8 bases. The length of the CDR3 is 15 residues. Germline-derived CDR1 and CDR2 are SGHDT and YYEEEE. Trimming cost V 7 bases and J 4 bases; bases outside gene matches: 12. CDR3 protein: CASGNQGAQPTEAFF. CDR3 DNA sequence: TGTGCCAGCGGAAACCAGGGGGCCCAGCCCACTGAAGCTTTCTTT.

V usage is TRBV5-1 and J usage is TRBJ2-7; a possible D gene is TRBD1 (6 bases). Germline V gene sequence: CDR1 SGHRS, CDR2 YFSETQ. V gave up 3 bases and J gave up 2 bases, with 12 bases separating them. This CDR3 is 14 amino acids long. CDR3 residues: CASSSTGSPYEQYF. The CDR3 DNA is TGCGCCAGCAGCTCAACAGGGAGTCCCTACGAGCAGTACTTC.

The chain combines TRBV2 with TRBJ2-5, with 7 bases that match TRBD1. The CDR3 has 14 residues. V lost 5 bases to trimming and J lost 3 bases; unmatched junction nucleotides: 6. CDR1 and CDR2 from the germline V gene are SNHLY and FYNNEI. CDR3 protein: CASSTTGFKETQYF. CDR3 sequence (DNA): TGTGCCAGCAGTACGACAGGGTTCAAAGAGACCCAGTACTTC.

The chain joins TRBV19 to TRBJ1-4; no definite D call. CDR1 and CDR2 from the germline V gene are LNHDA and SQIVND (reference sequence). The CDR3 loop spans 16 amino acids. The ends were cut back, 4 bases at V and 0 bases at J, with 12 bases in the middle. CDR3 sequence reads: CASSRASAPTNEKLFF. The CDR3 DNA sequence: TGTGCCAGTAGTAGGGCGTCAGCTCCAACTAATGAAAAACTGTTTTTT. The variable domain in full, completed from reference TRBV19 and TRBJ1-4, reads DGGITQSPKYLFRKEGQNVTLSCEQNLNHDAMYWYRQDPGQGLRLIYYSQIVNDFQKGDIAEGYSVSREKKESFPLTVTSAQKNPTAFYLCASSRASAPTNEKLFFGSGTQLSVL.

The chain links TRBV7-9 to TRBJ2-1; D remains unclear. This CDR3 region has 14 residues. The ends were cut back, 2 bases at V and 6 bases at J, with 11 bases in the middle. Per the germline V gene, CDR1 is SEHNR and CDR2 is FQNEAQ (reference sequence). The CDR3 sequence: CASSLLETLNEQFF. The DNA for the CDR3 is TGTGCCAGCAGCTTATTGGAGACTCTCAATGAGCAGTTCTTC.

This chain connects TRBV5-4 to TRBJ1-2, with a possible D match to TRBD1 (6 bases). The CDR3 runs 15 residues. The germline gives CDR1 SGHNT, CDR2 YYREEE (reference sequence). V lost 1 base and J lost 6, with 16 bases in between. The CDR3 DNA reads TGTGCCAGCAGCTTGCTGGACAGTACGTTTCATGGCTACACCTTC. It encodes CASSLLDSTFHGYTF.

V and J are TRBV6-1 and TRBJ1-2; D ambiguous. This CDR3 has 13 amino acids. Germline V gene data show CDR1 as MNHNS and CDR2 as SASEGT. V lost 3 bases, J lost 4 bases, and 9 bases lay in between. CDR3 region: CASSDLQSYGYTF. The CDR3 DNA follows: TGTGCCAGCAGTGATTTACAGTCCTATGGCTACACCTTC.

This clone was found a few times. The rearrangement links TRBV11-1 to TRBJ1-1; D is possibly TRBD1 (5 bases). The CDR3 extends over 14 amino acids. Germline V gene sequence: CDR1 SGHAT, CDR2 FQDESV (reference sequence). V was cut by 9 bases and J by 3 bases, with 17 bases left in between. The CDR3 loop reads CASTKAQGDTEAFF. CDR3 in DNA: TGTGCCAGTACAAAAGCCCAGGGTGACACTGAAGCTTTCTTT.

This sequence joins TRBV6-5 and TRBJ1-4; 8 bases fit TRBD1. CDR3 length: 13 residues. In germline, CDR1 is MNHEY, CDR2 SVGAGI. Losses at the gene ends were 4 bases for V and 7 bases for J; bases not matched to a gene: 2. CDR3 in amino acids: CASSSGQGEKLFF. CDR3 bases: TGTGCCAGCAGTTCAGGACAGGGTGAAAAACTGTTTTTT.

This chain links TRBV28 with TRBJ2-5; 8 nucleotides align to TRBD1. V trimming: 5 bases; J trimming: 5 bases; junction bases outside the gene matches: 7. The length of the CDR3 is 14 residues. Germline V gene sequence: CDR1 MDHEN, CDR2 SYDVKM. CDR3 sequence: CASSPTGDWETQYF. The CDR3 DNA follows: TGTGCCAGCAGTCCGACAGGGGACTGGGAGACCCAGTACTTC.

The J gene is TRBJ2-4, the V gene TRBV2, with 9 bases that match TRBD1. The junction had 5 bases not matched to a gene; V was cut back by 2 bases and J by 0 bases. From germline, CDR1 is SNHLY and CDR2 FYNNEI. The CDR3 length is 17 residues. CDR3 residues: CASSEKGQGKAKNIQYF. In DNA form, the CDR3 reads TGTGCCAGCAGTGAAAAGGGACAGGGTAAAGCCAAAAACATTCAGTACTTC.

The chain is built from TRBV5-1 and TRBJ2-2; the match to TRBD2 covers 8 bases. With V trimmed by 4 bases and J by 6 bases, 23 bases remained unmatched. Germline values: CDR1 SGHRS, CDR2 YFSETQ. CDR3 length: 20 residues. Here the CDR3 DNA reads TGCGCCAGCAGCCCCCCCCAGACATCTAGCGGGTTTCTAGACGCCGGGGAGCTGTTTTTT. Translating it yields CASSPPQTSSGFLDAGELFF.

This chain uses TRBV10-1 with TRBJ2-3; D is undetermined. The length of the CDR3 is 13 residues. V lost 2 bases, J lost 6 bases, and 9 bases lay in between. CDR1 is WNHNN and CDR2 is SYGVQD in the germline V gene (reference sequence). The DNA for the CDR3 is TGCGCCAGCAGTGAGGGGCCCCGGGATACGCAGTATTTT. Its protein product is CASSEGPRDTQYF.

The chain is built from TRBV19 and TRBJ1-2; 10 positions match TRBD1. The CDR3 has 13 amino acids. V dropped 5 bases and J dropped 7; count of bases not matched to a gene: 4. CDR1 LNHDA and CDR2 SQIVND come from the germline V gene (reference sequence). CDR3 in amino acids: CASSRDRGGGYTF. CDR3 nucleotide sequence: TGTGCCAGTAGTCGGGACAGGGGAGGTGGCTACACCTTC.

The rearrangement uses TRBV7-9 and TRBJ2-7; 8 positions agree with TRBD2. J gave up 2 bases and V 4 bases, and 16 bases lay outside the gene matches. The CDR3 is made up of 18 amino acids. Germline CDR1 reads SEHNR; CDR2 reads FQNEAQ (reference sequence). The CDR3 DNA reads as TGTGCCAGCAGCTCCCTTGGGAGCGGGAGCCGCCCTACCTACGAGCAGTACTTC. Protein: CASSSLGSGSRPTYEQYF. The full variable domain, rest sourced from reference TRBV7-9 and TRBJ2-7, is DTGVSQNPRHKITKRGQNVTFRCDPISEHNRLYWYRQTLGQGPEFLTYFQNEAQLEKSRLLSDRFSAERPKGSFSTLEIQRTEQGDSAMYLCASSSLGSGSRPTYEQYFGPGTRLTVT.

This clone was seen repeatedly, ten times or more. The V gene is TRBV7-6, the J gene TRBJ2-7; 8 bases match TRBD2. This CDR3 comprises 15 residues. V lost 4 bases, J lost 3 bases, and 8 bases stayed unmatched. CDR1 SGHVS and CDR2 FNYEAQ come from the germline V gene. The CDR3 bases are TGTGCCAGCAGCTCACATTCGGGACTAGGCTACGAGCAGTACTTC. Residues: CASSSHSGLGYEQYF.

This chain links TRBV6-5 with TRBJ1-4; D is possibly TRBD1 (5 bases). CDR1 MNHEY and CDR2 SVGAGI come from the germline V gene. This CDR3 contains 15 residues. The V and J ends lost 5 bases and 0 bases respectively, with 10 bases between them. In DNA form, the CDR3 reads TGTGCCAGCAGTGCCCCGGGGGCAACTAATGAAAAACTGTTTTTT. Protein product: CASSAPGATNEKLFF.

The chain is built from TRBV2 and TRBJ2-5; tentative D call: TRBD1 (6 bases). CDR3 size: 14 residues. Germline-derived CDR1 and CDR2 are SNHLY and FYNNEI. Trimming stripped 6 bases from V and 1 base from J, with 12 bases between. CDR3 in amino acids: CASRTTGRQETQYF. The CDR3 nucleotides are TGTGCCAGCAGGACCACAGGGCGCCAAGAGACCCAGTACTTC.

This rearrangement joins TRBV4-1 to TRBJ1-1; D not resolved. The V gene's germline CDR1 is MGHRA and CDR2 YSYEKL. This CDR3 is built from 13 residues. Trimming removed 4 bases at V and 1 base at J, with 7 bases between. This chain's CDR3 is CASSREANTEAFF. For the CDR3, the DNA is TGCGCCAGCAGCCGAGAAGCGAACACTGAAGCTTTCTTT.

The chain combines TRBV11-1 with TRBJ1-2; D is undetermined. Germline CDR1 is SGHAT and CDR2 is FQDESV (reference sequence). This CDR3 spans 13 amino acids. Deletions cut 1 base from V and 4 bases from J, with 7 bases between. CDR3 sequence: CASSLGLSYGYTF. The CDR3 region has the DNA TGTGCCAGCAGCTTAGGTCTCAGCTATGGCTACACCTTC.

The gene calls are TRBV4-1 and TRBJ1-4, with TRBD1 identical over 7 bases. Germline V lookup: CDR1 MGHRA, CDR2 YSYEKL. V dropped 2 bases and J dropped 10; count of bases not matched to a gene: 22. The CDR3 spans 19 residues. The CDR3 protein is CASSQWLVNFATGTGKLFF. CDR3 in DNA: TGCGCCAGCAGCCAATGGCTTGTTAATTTTGCGACAGGGACTGGAAAACTGTTTTTT.

The chain employs TRBV5-6 and TRBJ2-7; maybe TRBD2 (5 bases). CDR1 SGHDT and CDR2 YYEEEE come from the germline V gene. Trimming took 4 bases from V and 5 from J, leaving 7 bases between them. This CDR3 spans 11 amino acids. This chain's CDR3 is CASSVGDEQYF. CDR3 nucleotide sequence: TGTGCCAGCAGCGTCGGGGACGAGCAGTACTTC.

The chain uses TRBV4-2 and TRBJ1-1, with a weak D call TRBD1 (5 bases). Trimming cost V 1 base and J 5 bases, with 14 bases left between them. The CDR3 runs 15 residues. In germline, CDR1 is LGHNA, CDR2 YNFKEQ. CDR3 bases: TGTGCCAGCAGCCAAGGACGGGACGGGGGGACTGAAGCTTTCTTT. Translating it yields CASSQGRDGGTEAFF.

The chain uses TRBV9 and TRBJ1-4, with D unresolved. CDR1 and CDR2 from the germline V gene are SGDLS and YYNGEE. The CDR3 sequence is 14 residues long. Deletions cut 0 bases from V and 5 bases from J, with 8 bases between. The CDR3: CASSVAGRNEKLFF. CDR3 DNA sequence: TGTGCCAGCAGCGTAGCGGGGAGGAATGAAAAACTGTTTTTT.

The chain employs TRBV19 and TRBJ1-3; D may be TRBD1 (6 bases). Germline lookup yields CDR1 LNHDA and CDR2 SQIVND (reference sequence). V was clipped by 3 bases and J by 5 bases, with 8 bases between them. This CDR3 has 13 residues. Here the CDR3 reads CASSIRGRNTIYF. CDR3 nucleotides: TGTGCCAGTAGTATCAGGGGACGAAACACCATATATTTT.

The V gene is TRBV9, the J gene TRBJ1-2; possibly TRBD1 for D (5 bases). The CDR3 length is 14 residues. CDR1 is SGDLS, CDR2 YYNGEE, per germline. Trimming removed 0 bases at V and 1 base at J, with 7 bases between. The CDR3 protein is CASSVGQFNYGYTF. The CDR3 region has the DNA TGTGCCAGCAGCGTAGGACAGTTTAACTATGGCTACACCTTC.

The chain employs TRBV6-1 and TRBJ1-1, with D perhaps matching TRBD1 (5 bases). There are 14 residues in the CDR3. Germline V gives CDR1 MNHNS, CDR2 SASEGT. The V gene lost 4 bases and the J gene lost 8 bases, with 17 bases spanning the gap. The CDR3 protein is CASSVAPLTAEAFF. CDR3 DNA sequence: TGTGCCAGCAGTGTAGCCCCCTTGACAGCGGAAGCTTTCTTT.

This clone was counted a few times. The gene calls are TRBV6-5 and TRBJ1-1; 8 bases agree with TRBD1. CDR3 length equals 13 residues. Per the germline V gene, CDR1 is MNHEY and CDR2 is SVGAGI. V was clipped by 4 bases and J by 5 bases; unmatched bases: 3. The CDR3 bases are TGTGCCAGCAGTTTACAGGGGGAAACTGAAGCTTTCTTT. It translates to CASSLQGETEAFF.

The gene calls are TRBV28 and TRBJ1-1, with 7 bases that match TRBD1. V trimming: 7 bases; J trimming: 5 bases; junction bases outside the gene matches: 16. The CDR3 is 16 residues long. The V gene's germline CDR1 is MDHEN and CDR2 SYDVKM. The CDR3 nucleotides read TGTGCCAGCACAGTTATCGGACAGGCAAAAGAGACTGAAGCTTTCTTT. This codes for CASTVIGQAKETEAFF.

The V gene is TRBV19, the J gene TRBJ1-2; D not certain. This CDR3 has 12 residues. Per germline, CDR1 LNHDA and CDR2 SQIVND (reference sequence). V gave up 10 bases and J gave up 1 base, with 10 bases separating them. For the CDR3, the DNA is TGTGCCACCTCGACAAGTAACTATGGCTACACCTTC. It yields the protein CATSTSNYGYTF.